The 13 T cell receptor beta chains listed next were all sequenced from one sample in a study of T cells in Graves' hyperthyroidism and ophthalmopathy. TCR beta CDR3 regions were amplified from RNA transcripts. The HTBI primer set drove a first-round RT-PCR of the TCR CDR3. TCRdb reprocessed the multiplex PCR reads via MiXCR and lists one record per CDR3 protein. The sample comprises about 360,000 distinct CDR3 sequences, less than 15% of which are singletons, and roughly 9.2% rests with the top ten. The sample was blood. Receptors originate from a woman aged 18-30 years with Graves' hyperthyroidism.

In its sample, this clonotype was seen many times. The V call is TRBV2, the J call TRBJ1-5; weak D call: TRBD1 (5 bases). The CDR3 is made up of 15 amino acids. The V gene's germline CDR1 is SNHLY and CDR2 FYNNEI. V was trimmed by 6 bases and J by 5 bases, leaving 17 bases between them. Here the CDR3 DNA reads TGTGCCAGCAGGACATCGATCAGGGTGGATCAGCCCCAGCATTTT. It codes for CASRTSIRVDQPQHF.

This chain links TRBV12-3 or TRBV12-4 with TRBJ2-3; 9 bases are shared with TRBD1. The CDR3 has 17 residues. V lost 5 bases and J lost 1; bases outside the gene matches: 10. The CDR3 loop reads CASSLPGQGLRTDTQYF. DNA of the CDR3: TGTGCCAGCAGTCTCCCTGGACAGGGGCTTCGCACAGATACGCAGTATTTT.

This clonotype has at least ten counts. This rearrangement joins TRBV5-1 to TRBJ2-5, with D tentatively TRBD1 (6 bases). V gave up 4 bases and J gave up 1 base, with 14 bases separating them. The germline gives CDR1 SGHRS, CDR2 YFSETQ. There are 15 residues in the CDR3. The CDR3 DNA reads as TGCGCCAGCAGCACCAACGGACAGACCCAAGAGACCCAGTACTTC. Protein: CASSTNGQTQETQYF.

The table lists this clonotype with many counts. The chain recombines TRBV15 with TRBJ1-2; D may be TRBD1 (5 bases). Trimming stripped 0 bases from V and 4 bases from J, with 15 bases between. Germline V gives CDR1 LNHNV, CDR2 YYDKDF (reference sequence). The CDR3 has 16 amino acids. The CDR3 DNA reads TGTGCCACCAGCAGAGATACGACAGCCTCAGTCTATGGCTACACCTTC. This encodes CATSRDTTASVYGYTF.

The chain recombines TRBV5-6 with TRBJ1-3; D unresolved. The V end lost 4 bases, the J end lost 3 bases, and 5 bases lay between the germline ends. There are 12 residues in the CDR3. Germline V lookup: CDR1 SGHDT, CDR2 YYEEEE. CDR3 residues: CASSNYGNTIYF. The CDR3 DNA reads TGTGCCAGCAGCAATTATGGAAACACCATATATTTT.

The sample holds a few counts of this clonotype. This clone may be a read error of a much larger clone one base away. J is TRBJ2-3 and V is TRBV5-1; 8 bases are shared with TRBD2. Germline loops: CDR1 SGHRS, CDR2 YFSETQ. V dropped 5 bases and J dropped 2; count of bases not matched to a gene: 7. The CDR3 covers 15 residues. CDR3 loop: CASRGQRGITDTQYF. For the CDR3, the DNA is TGCGCCAGCAGAGGCCAGCGGGGGATCACAGATACGCAGTATTTT.

Points on this clonotype: Since a much larger clone is just one base distant, this may be a read error. The chain links TRBV3-1 to TRBJ2-5, with D perhaps matching TRBD2 (5 bases). CDR3 size: 14 residues. Germline loops: CDR1 LGHDT, CDR2 YNNKEL (reference sequence). CDR3 DNA: TGTGCCATCAGCCAAGAACCGGGGATAAAGACCCAGTACTTC. Translating gives CAISQEPGIKTQYF.

Only a few counts were recorded for this clonotype. V usage is TRBV10-3 and J usage is TRBJ1-5; D is unclear. Germline V CDR1 and CDR2: ENHRY, SYGVKD. The germline V and J ends were trimmed by 10 bases and 1 base, with 14 bases remaining between them. This CDR3 has 14 amino acids. Here the CDR3 reads CATNAVESNQPQHF. CDR3 nucleotides: TGTGCCACGAACGCAGTAGAGAGCAATCAGCCCCAGCATTTT.

The rearrangement joins TRBV9 to TRBJ2-1, with no clear D. V lost 7 bases, J lost 4 bases, and 9 bases lay in between. This CDR3 has 12 amino acids. Germline V gene data show CDR1 as SGDLS and CDR2 as YYNGEE. CDR3 nucleotide sequence: TGTGCCAGCGGGATGGGGTACAATGAGCAGTTCTTC. It is translated as CASGMGYNEQFF.

This clonotype has ten or more counts. The V call is TRBV12-3 or TRBV12-4, the J call TRBJ1-2, with 7 bases that match TRBD1. The CDR3 is 14 amino acids. V trimming: 2 bases; J trimming: 6 bases; junction bases outside the gene matches: 6. This CDR3 reads CASSLRGGLDGYTF. DNA of the CDR3: TGTGCCAGCAGTTTAAGAGGGGGCCTGGATGGCTACACCTTC.

This clonotype was observed at least ten times. The V gene is TRBV7-2, the J gene TRBJ1-2; D might be TRBD1 (6 bases). The V end was cut by 5 bases, the J end by 7 bases, with 17 bases between. Germline V gives CDR1 SGHTA, CDR2 FQGNSA. This CDR3 has 14 residues. CDR3 region: CASSPIQGWSGYTF. In nucleotides, the CDR3 is TGTGCCAGCAGCCCCATCCAGGGGTGGAGTGGCTACACCTTC.

This clonotype was observed a handful of times. Compared with germline, one end of the junction differs, possibly owing to a read error. The V and J genes are TRBV28 and TRBJ2-7; 11 bases line up with TRBD1. Germline loops: CDR1 MDHEN, CDR2 SYDVKM. CDR3 length equals 14 residues. The CDR3 here is CASSPGTGGYGQYF. For the CDR3, the DNA is TGTGCCAGCTCCCCCGGGACAGGGGGTTACGGGCAGTACTTC. Variable domain in full (rest from reference TRBV28 and TRBJ2-7): DVKVTQSSRYLVKRTGEKVFLECVQDMDHENMFWYRQDPGLGLRLIYFSYDVKMKEKGDIPEGYSVSREKKERFSLILESASTNQTSMYLCASSPGTGGYGQYFGPGTRLTVT.

Comment on this clonotype: With a much larger clone just one base away, this may be a read error. The J gene is TRBJ2-7, the V gene TRBV7-3; 9 bases agree with TRBD1. Looked up from germline, CDR1 is SGHTA and CDR2 is FQGTGA. The CDR3 is 15 amino acids. CDR3 nucleotides: TGTGCCAGCAGCCTGGACAGGGGACCTACCTACGAGCAGTGCTTC. Residues: CASSLDRGPTYEQCF. The whole variable domain, filled in from reference TRBV7-3 and TRBJ2-7, reads GAGVSQTPSNKVTEKGKYVELRCDPISGHTALYWYRQSLGQGPEFLIYFQGTGAADDSGLPNDRFFAVRPEGSVSTLKIQRTERGDSAVYLCASSLDRGPTYEQCFGPGTRLTVT.